This T cell receptor (beta chain) was observed in a study of cytomegalovirus exposure and HLA in healthy donors. Study overall: Researchers found that just over 80% of around 400 genotyped donors fell within the Caucasian-associated ancestry cluster. Findings and limits, study-wide: Another analysis was done later, and it associated around 17,000 TCR beta sequences with HLA alleles at 0.05 false discovery rate. Several of the most significant clusters appeared, in a later analysis, to be linked to common viral pathogens.

The PCR employed 60 Vbeta primers together with 13 Jbeta primers. Original processing methods: An analysis that came later counted 80 million or so unique TCR beta chains, around 10 million shared. The protocol was immunoSEQ multiplex PCR, while the TCRdb copy is restricted to in-frame clones and leaves out a portion. The D gene and trimming were derived from the DNA, and the V and J assignments and clone size from that table. Among 65,000 or so clones listed, 60% to 65% were seen once. Germline V lookup: CDR1 MNHEY, CDR2 SMNVEV (reference sequence). The junction had 9 bases not matched to a gene; V was cut back by 7 bases and J by 7 bases. This CDR3 contains 14 residues. As to this clone: Its antigen is undetermined.

The receptor's source is a man aged 25-45 years in good health and CMV-seronegative. The sequenced sample consisted of PBMCs. The rearrangement links TRBV27 to TRBJ1-4, with 7 nucleotides matching TRBD1. The CDR3 nucleotides read TGTGCCAGCAAAGGGGGCTTTGGGGTTGAAAAACTGTTTTTT. It codes for CASKGGFGVEKLFF.